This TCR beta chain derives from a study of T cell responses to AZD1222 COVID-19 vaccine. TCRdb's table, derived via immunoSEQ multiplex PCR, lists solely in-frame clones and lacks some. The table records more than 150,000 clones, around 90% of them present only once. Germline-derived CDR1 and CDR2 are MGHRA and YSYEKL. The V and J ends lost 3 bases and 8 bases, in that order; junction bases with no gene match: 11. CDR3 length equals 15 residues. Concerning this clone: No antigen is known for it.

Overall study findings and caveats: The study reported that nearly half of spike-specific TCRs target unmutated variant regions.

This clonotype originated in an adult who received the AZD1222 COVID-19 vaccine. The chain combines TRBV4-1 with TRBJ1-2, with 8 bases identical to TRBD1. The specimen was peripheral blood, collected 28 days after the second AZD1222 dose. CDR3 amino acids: CASSQGTGRGLGYTF. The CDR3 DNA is TGCGCCAGCAGCCAGGGGACAGGCCGGGGGCTCGGCTACACCTTC.